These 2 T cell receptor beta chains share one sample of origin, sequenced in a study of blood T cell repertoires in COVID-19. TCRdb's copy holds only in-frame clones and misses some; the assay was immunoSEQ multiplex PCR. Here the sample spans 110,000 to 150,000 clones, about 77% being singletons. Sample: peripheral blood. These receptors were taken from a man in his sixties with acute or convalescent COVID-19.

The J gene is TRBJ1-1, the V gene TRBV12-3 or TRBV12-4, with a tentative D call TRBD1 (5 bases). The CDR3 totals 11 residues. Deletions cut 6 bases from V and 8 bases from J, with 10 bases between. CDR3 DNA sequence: TGTGCCAGCAGCCGCTCAGGGGAAGCTTTCTTT. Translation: CASSRSGEAFF.

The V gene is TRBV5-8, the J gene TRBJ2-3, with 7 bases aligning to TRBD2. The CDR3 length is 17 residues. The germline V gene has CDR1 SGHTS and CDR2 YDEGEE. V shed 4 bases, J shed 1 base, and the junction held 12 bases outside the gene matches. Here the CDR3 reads CASSSGTLAEGTDTQYF. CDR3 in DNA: TGTGCCAGCAGCAGCGGGACTTTAGCGGAGGGCACAGATACGCAGTATTTT. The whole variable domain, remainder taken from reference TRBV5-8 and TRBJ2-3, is EAGVTQSPTHLIKTRGQQATLRCSPISGHTSVYWYQQALGLGLQFLLWYDEGEERNRGNFPPRFSGRQFPNYSSELNVNALELEDSALYLCASSSGTLAEGTDTQYFGPGTRLTVL.